Shown below are 10 T cell receptor beta chains from a single sample sequenced in a study of low-dose radiotherapy and immunotherapy resistance in tumors. With TRAV- and TRBV-specific primers, first-strand cDNA was made, covering the alpha and beta chains. TCRs were put through 20 PCR cycles of amplification with Phusion. A constant-region primer and the V-primer adapter served as the primer pair. TCRdb reprocessed the reads with MiXCR, giving one entry per CDR3 protein. The profile shows over 9,500 distinct CDR3 sequences, 51% of them singletons. The source of these receptors is a human donor with advanced metastatic prostate, ovarian, gallbladder or colorectal cancer (not recorded which). This table probably holds off-target reads from a library built for another chain.

This clonotype has only a few counts. The chain couples TRBV30 to TRBJ2-7; perhaps D is TRBD1 or TRBD2 (5 bases each). CDR3 size: 13 residues. Looked up from germline, CDR1 is GTSNPN and CDR2 is SVGIG (reference sequence). The V end lost 2 bases, the J end lost 5 bases, and 13 bases lay between the germline ends. The chain's CDR3 is CAWSPRGPDEQYF. The DNA for the CDR3 is TGTGCCTGGAGTCCTCGGGGACCCGACGAGCAGTACTTC. Looking up the rest from reference TRBV30 and TRBJ2-7 gives the full variable domain: SQTIHQWPATLVQPVGSPLSLECTVEGTSNPNLYWYRQAAGRGLQLLFYSVGIGQISSEVPQNLSASRPQDRQFILSSKKLLLSDSGFYLCAWSPRGPDEQYFGPGTRLTVT.

The J gene is TRBJ2-7, the V gene TRBV6-5; 9 positions agree with TRBD2. The length of the CDR3 is 15 residues. V lost 2 bases, J lost 1 base, and 3 bases stayed unmatched. Germline CDR1 MNHEY, CDR2 SVGAGI. The CDR3 sequence is CASSYLTSGSYEQYF. The CDR3 DNA is TGTGCCAGCAGTTACCTGACTAGCGGTTCCTACGAGCAGTACTTC.

A few counts support this clonotype. This chain uses TRBV29-1 with TRBJ2-1; 8 positions match TRBD2. The CDR3 covers 17 residues. J lost 0 bases, V lost 3 bases, and 10 bases had no gene match. From germline, CDR1 is SQVTM and CDR2 ANQGSEA. The CDR3 nucleotides are TGCAGCGTTGACAGCAAACTAGCGGAGAGCTCCTACAATGAGCAGTTCTTC. This encodes CSVDSKLAESSYNEQFF.

The rearrangement links TRBV7-9 to TRBJ2-1; perhaps D is TRBD1 or TRBD2 (5 bases each). Germline V gives CDR1 SEHNR, CDR2 FQNEAQ (reference sequence). The CDR3 contains 15 residues. The ends were cut back, 5 bases at V and 9 bases at J, with 20 bases in the middle. The CDR3 nucleotides are TGTGCCAGCAGCCATAAGAGGGGTAGCGATGGTGAGCAGTTCTTC. Translated, it gives CASSHKRGSDGEQFF.

This sequence joins TRBV20-1 and TRBJ2-7, with D hard to call. Trimming took 5 bases from V and 0 from J, leaving 14 bases between them. Germline CDR1 and CDR2: DFQATT and SNEGSKA (reference sequence). The CDR3 loop spans 14 amino acids. CDR3 sequence: CSAGTGVGSYEQYF. CDR3 sequence (DNA): TGCAGTGCTGGAACTGGCGTAGGCTCCTACGAGCAGTACTTC.

The chain links TRBV6-6 to TRBJ1-4, with TRBD1 matching 7 bases. The CDR3 contains 14 residues. Looked up from germline, CDR1 is MNHNY and CDR2 is SVGAGI (reference sequence). J lost 7 bases, V lost 6 bases, and 8 bases had no gene match. In DNA form, the CDR3 reads TGTGCCAGCAGATTAACCCGGGACAGTGAAAAACTGTTTTTT. Translating gives CASRLTRDSEKLFF.

The rearrangement uses TRBV30 and TRBJ1-6; D is undetermined. The V end was cut by 0 bases, the J end by 9 bases, with 6 bases between. Germline-derived CDR1 and CDR2 are GTSNPN and SVGIG (reference sequence). CDR3 length: 12 amino acids. CDR3: CAWSVPRSPLHF. The CDR3 DNA is TGTGCCTGGAGTGTACCCCGTTCACCCCTCCACTTT.

The CDR3 region has the DNA TGCAGTGCTAGCGGCGGGGGGAGCACAGATACGCAGTATTTT. The encoded protein is CSASGGGSTDTQYF. The chain joins TRBV20-1 to TRBJ2-3; 8 bases are shared with TRBD2. The length of the CDR3 is 14 residues. CDR1 is DFQATT and CDR2 is SNEGSKA in the germline V gene (reference sequence). V was clipped by 3 bases and J by 0 bases; unmatched bases: 2.

The sample holds a few counts of this clonotype. This chain joins TRBV19 and TRBJ1-1; 7 bases match TRBD1. The CDR3 length is 13 residues. Germline assignment: CDR1 LNHDA and CDR2 SQIVND (reference sequence). Unmatched junction bases numbered 6, after V lost 5 bases and J lost 6 bases. The DNA of the CDR3 is TGTGCCAGTAGTTCCACCGACAGGGCTGAAGCTTTCTTT. Its protein is CASSSTDRAEAFF.

The J gene is TRBJ2-1, the V gene TRBV5-1; 9 bases line up with TRBD2. The CDR3 spans 15 residues. Germline V gene sequence: CDR1 SGHRS, CDR2 YFSETQ. V shed 0 bases, J shed 9 bases, and the junction held 7 bases outside the gene matches. The CDR3 reads CASSLGAGGIGEQFF. In DNA, the CDR3 is TGCGCCAGCAGCTTGGGGGCGGGGGGGATTGGTGAGCAGTTCTTC.